This T cell receptor (beta chain) originates from a study of T cells in Graves' hyperthyroidism and ophthalmopathy. Regions amplified from RNA transcripts were the TCR beta CDR3 regions. The HTBI primer set served for first-round RT-PCR of the TCR CDR3. MiXCR, run by TCRdb on the multiplex PCR reads, gives a single entry per CDR3 protein. The sample carries fewer than 500,000 distinct CDR3 sequences, about 13% recorded once. This clonotype was detected ten times or more. The source is a young man with Graves' hyperthyroidism that later progressed to Graves' ophthalmopathy. Material for sequencing was blood.

CDR3 bases: TGTGCCAGCAGTTTATCCGGGGCGCGTCAGCCCCAGCATTTT. It is translated as CASSLSGARQPQHF. The chain has TRBV28 and TRBJ1-5, with D possibly being TRBD1 (5 bases). Trimming removed 1 base from V and 6 bases from J, with 10 bases in between. The CDR3 totals 14 residues. Germline V gives CDR1 MDHEN, CDR2 SYDVKM.